Sequencing of this TCR beta chain was carried out in a study of blood T cell repertoires in COVID-19. On the study more broadly: Researchers got acute and convalescent COVID-19 samples from the United States, Italy and Spain. T cells, B-cell-depleted T cells, or PBMCs supplied cDNA or gDNA.

Measured with immunoSEQ multiplex PCR; TCRdb has only the in-frame clones, and not every one. Of tens of thousands of clones in the sample, approximately 92% are singletons; the top ten hold 4.5% to 6%. V was clipped by 3 bases and J by 6 bases, with 17 bases between them. There are 15 residues in the CDR3. Germline assignment: CDR1 DFQATT and CDR2 SNEGSKA (reference sequence). What was sequenced was peripheral blood. The source is a man aged 55 to 69 with active COVID-19. This sequence joins TRBV20-1 and TRBJ1-4; a weak D match, TRBD1 (6 bases). CDR3 DNA sequence: TGCAGTGCTAGTGAACCTACAGGGCCATATGAAAAACTGTTTTTT. Amino acid sequence: CSASEPTGPYEKLFF.